This T cell receptor beta chain stems from a study of long-term antiretroviral therapy in people with HIV. V was clipped by 5 bases and J by 9 bases; unmatched bases: 15. The CDR3 is made up of 15 amino acids. Germline loops: CDR1 SGHDN, CDR2 FVKESK. Regarding this clone: Its cognate antigen is unknown.

Findings and limits, study-wide: Pre-ART clonal expansion yielded clones that dominated the repertoire at all time points.

Sequencing relied on immunoSEQ assay v3.0, run at survey level. The repertoire was sequenced with immunoSEQ multiplex PCR; TCRdb's copy has only in-frame clones and lacks some. This table holds 20,000 to 25,000 clones, roughly 84% found once. Specimen: unsorted PBMCs, collected 0.6 years after starting antiretroviral therapy. This clonotype was obtained from a man aged 60 to 69 with HIV. This chain connects TRBV14 to TRBJ2-7; 8 nucleotides align to TRBD2. CDR3 DNA sequence: TGTGCCAGCAGCTCCGTAGCGGGAATCCTACTCGGGCAGTACTTC. This codes for CASSSVAGILLGQYF.